The entry that follows covers one TCR beta chain sequence. Its antigen remains unidentified. Clones were read by immunoSEQ multiplex PCR, and TCRdb kept only the in-frame ones, dropping some. The sample contains about 270,000 clones, almost 95% of which appear only once. This specimen comes from a study of T cell responses to AZD1222 COVID-19 vaccine. Findings of the study overall: Spike-specific TCR repertoires showed rising breadth and depth after two AZD1222 doses. Most donors were white British, females outnumbered males, and clonal diversity was possibly underestimated. The CD4 TCRs associated with vaccination extended across spike and predominated at 160-218 and 743-854.

The trim removed 1 base at V and 3 bases at J, leaving 3 bases unmatched. This CDR3 has 14 amino acids. CDR1 is LGHNA and CDR2 is YSLEER in the germline V gene. J is TRBJ2-7 and V is TRBV4-3, with 7 bases aligning to TRBD2. Specimen: peripheral blood, collected 28 days after the second AZD1222 dose. The clonotype originates from an adult who received the AZD1222 COVID-19 vaccine. CDR3 bases: TGCGCCAGCAGCCAAGGCGGGGAGGGCTACGAGCAGTACTTC. It codes for CASSQGGEGYEQYF.